This TCR beta chain is drawn from a study of T cell responses to AZD1222 COVID-19 vaccine. This table comes from immunoSEQ multiplex PCR, and its TCRdb copy is limited to in-frame clones, with some not included. Counted here are 89,000 or so clones, about 90% occurring once; the ten biggest clones make up 15% to 20%. Germline loops: CDR1 LNHDA, CDR2 SQIVND (reference sequence). CDR3 length equals 13 residues. Trimming stripped 6 bases from V and 6 bases from J, with 14 bases between. This sample comprised peripheral blood, obtained on day 0 of AZD1222 vaccination. The chain has TRBV19 and TRBJ1-2, with D possibly matching TRBD1 (6 bases). The clonotype was recovered from an adult in good health. The CDR3 here is CASRSPGGNGYTF. CDR3 DNA: TGTGCCAGTAGGTCCCCGGGGGGCAATGGCTACACCTTC. The variable domain in full, completed from reference TRBV19 and TRBJ1-2, reads DGGITQSPKYLFRKEGQNVTLSCEQNLNHDAMYWYRQDPGQGLRLIYYSQIVNDFQKGDIAEGYSVSREKKESFPLTVTSAQKNPTAFYLCASRSPGGNGYTFGSGTRLTVV.